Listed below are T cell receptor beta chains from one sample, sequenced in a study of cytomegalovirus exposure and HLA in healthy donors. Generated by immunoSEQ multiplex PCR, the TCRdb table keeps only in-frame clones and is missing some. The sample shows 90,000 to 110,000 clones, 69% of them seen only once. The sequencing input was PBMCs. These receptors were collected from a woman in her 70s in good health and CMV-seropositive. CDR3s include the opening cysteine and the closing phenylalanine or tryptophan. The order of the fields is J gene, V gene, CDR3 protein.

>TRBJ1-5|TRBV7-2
CASSWGQRDSNQPQHF
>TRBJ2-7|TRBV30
CAWSVGISGGVYPEQYF
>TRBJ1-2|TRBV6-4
CASSDSTGGGYGYTF
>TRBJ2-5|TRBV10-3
CAISAPGLRSETQYF
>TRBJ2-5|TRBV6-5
CASTHPVTETQYF
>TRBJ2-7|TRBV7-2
CASSPTTGIKYEQYF
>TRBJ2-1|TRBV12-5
CASVLGGGGEQFF
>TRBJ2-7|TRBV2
CASSGGQGAYEQYF
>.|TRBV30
CAWSASGGSSYEQYF
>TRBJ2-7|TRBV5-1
CASSRTTTGKNYEQYF
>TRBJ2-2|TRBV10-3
CAISPGQPNTGELFF
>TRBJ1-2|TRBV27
CASSLYRTGGDGYTF
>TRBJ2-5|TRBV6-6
CASLTMGPREKTQYF
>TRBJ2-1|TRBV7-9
CASSLSGGGNEQFF
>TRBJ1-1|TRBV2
CASSVQGYTEAFF
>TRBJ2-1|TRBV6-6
CASSTQGGPTNEQFF
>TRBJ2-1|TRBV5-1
CASSTDRGSNEQFF
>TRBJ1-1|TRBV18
CASSRRQGDRTEAFF
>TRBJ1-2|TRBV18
CASSPQSEANYGYTF
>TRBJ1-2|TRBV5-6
CASSGQTGGYGYTF
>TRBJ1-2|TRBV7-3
CASSSAGVRGIGYTF
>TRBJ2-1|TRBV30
CAWSYRGQGPYNEQFF
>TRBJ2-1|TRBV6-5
CASSFYSGRDNEQFF
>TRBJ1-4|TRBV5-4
CASSLGLNEKLFF
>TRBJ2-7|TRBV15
CATSRIGQTYEQYF
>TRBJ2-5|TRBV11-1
CASSLEWGGSGEQETQYF
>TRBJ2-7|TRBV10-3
CAISPIAGATYEQYF
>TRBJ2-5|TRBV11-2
CASSETGGAWETQYF
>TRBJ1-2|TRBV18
CASSSGQSFYGYTF
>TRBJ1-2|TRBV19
CASSTGEFYGYTF
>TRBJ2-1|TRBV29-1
CSVLGLAGSYNEQFF
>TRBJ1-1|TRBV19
CASSSTGITEAFF
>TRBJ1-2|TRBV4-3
CASSQERDRVGGYTF
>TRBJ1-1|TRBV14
CASSSQGARTEAFF
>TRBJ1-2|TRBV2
CASSGLRGPNYGYTF
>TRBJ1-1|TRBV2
CASSGQLNTEAFF
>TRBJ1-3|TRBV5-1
CASSSDSGIGNTIYF
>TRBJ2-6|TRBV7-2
CASSLVGGGANVLTF